Each of the 7 T cell receptor beta chains below was sequenced from the same sample in a study of shared clonotypes between healthy human individuals. Some clones are missing from TCRdb's copy, which holds only in-frame ones; the method was immunoSEQ multiplex PCR. The sample holds 950,000 to 1,100,000 clones, approximately 80% seen once. Material for sequencing was memory CD4+ T cells from PBMCs. The subset is: CD45RA-negative fraction. Receptor source: a man between 18 and 29 years old in good health. Some clones in this sample may be carry-over from other donors' samples.

This chain connects TRBV28 to TRBJ2-1, with D unresolved. Germline lookup yields CDR1 MDHEN and CDR2 SYDVKM. The length of the CDR3 is 16 residues. The germline V and J ends were trimmed by 4 bases and 0 bases, with 13 bases remaining between them. The CDR3, as DNA: TGTGCCAGCAGTTATGTCCCATTCAGCTCCTACAATGAGCAGTTCTTC. Translated: CASSYVPFSSYNEQFF.

The gene calls are TRBV6-1 and TRBJ2-5, with 10 bases matching TRBD1. Trimming cost V 7 bases and J 5 bases; bases outside gene matches: 10. The CDR3 extends over 15 amino acids. CDR1 and CDR2 (germline): MNHNS, SASEGT. CDR3 in amino acids: CASKTLTGGHETQYF. The CDR3, as DNA: TGTGCCAGCAAGACGTTGACAGGGGGCCACGAGACCCAGTACTTC.

V usage is TRBV30 and J usage is TRBJ1-4; no reliable D call. There are 12 residues in the CDR3. The V and J ends lost 1 base and 15 bases respectively, with 15 bases between them. Germline lookup yields CDR1 GTSNPN and CDR2 SVGIG (reference sequence). CDR3 sequence: CAWSGVGGRMFF. The CDR3 nucleotides read TGTGCCTGGAGTGGTGTTGGCGGACGCATGTTTTTT.

V and J are TRBV27 and TRBJ2-1; 11 nucleotides line up with TRBD2. Germline V CDR1 and CDR2: MNHEY, SMNVEV (reference sequence). J lost 5 bases, V lost 6 bases, and 6 bases had no gene match. CDR3 size: 15 residues. This chain's CDR3 is CASRLKGLADNEQFF. In nucleotides, the CDR3 is TGTGCCAGCAGACTAAAGGGACTAGCGGACAATGAGCAGTTCTTC.

This clone was recorded only once. The chain employs TRBV5-1 and TRBJ2-1; D perhaps matches TRBD2 (5 bases). Trimming shortened V by 3 bases and J by 4 bases, and 11 bases separated the two germline ends. Per germline, CDR1 SGHRS and CDR2 YFSETQ. This CDR3 spans 14 amino acids. This CDR3 reads CASSYGLGYNEQFF. CDR3 in DNA: TGCGCCAGCAGCTATGGACTGGGGTACAATGAGCAGTTCTTC.

The chain combines TRBV7-8 with TRBJ2-3; possibly TRBD1 for D (6 bases). V lost 5 bases to trimming and J lost 3 bases, with 12 bases between them. The CDR3 consists of 14 residues. CDR1 is SGHVS and CDR2 is FQNEAQ in the germline V gene. CDR3 region: CASSPGQNTDTQYF. The CDR3 nucleotides read TGTGCCAGCAGCCCCGGACAGAATACAGATACGCAGTATTTT.

A word on this clone: This same CDR3 is encoded by further DNA sequences in the sample. This chain connects TRBV5-1 to TRBJ2-5; unclear D gene. The CDR3 sequence is 13 residues long. CDR1 SGHRS and CDR2 YFSETQ come from the germline V gene. Deletions cut 5 bases from V and 2 bases from J, with 10 bases between. Here the CDR3 reads CASSFTPQETQYF. The CDR3 nucleotides read TGCGCCAGCAGTTTTACCCCTCAAGAGACCCAGTACTTC.